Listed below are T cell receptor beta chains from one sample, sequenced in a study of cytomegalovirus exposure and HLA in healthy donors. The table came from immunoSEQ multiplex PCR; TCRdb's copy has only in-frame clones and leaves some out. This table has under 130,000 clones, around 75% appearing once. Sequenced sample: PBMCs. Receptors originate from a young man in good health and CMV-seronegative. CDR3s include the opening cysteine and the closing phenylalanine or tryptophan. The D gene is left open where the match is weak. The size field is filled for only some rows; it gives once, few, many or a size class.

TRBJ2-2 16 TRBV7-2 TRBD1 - TGTGCCAGCAGACCAAACAGGGGGCGAGGCACCGGGGAGCTGTTTTTT CASRPNRGRGTGELFF
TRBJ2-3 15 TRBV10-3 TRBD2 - TGTGCCATCAGTGCCGCTAGCGGTGAAGGGGCTACGCAGTATTTT CAISAASGEGATQYF
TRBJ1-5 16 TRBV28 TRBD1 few TGTGCCAGCAGTTCCGCCGACAGGGGGCGAGGTCAGCCCCAGCATTTT CASSSADRGRGQPQHF
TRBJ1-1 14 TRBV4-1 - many TGCGCCAGCAGCCAAGGGCAGGGGCGAGATGAAGCTTTCTTT CASSQGQGRDEAFF
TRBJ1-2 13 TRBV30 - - TGTGCCTGGAGCCTTACAGGGAACTATGGCTACACCTTC CAWSLTGNYGYTF
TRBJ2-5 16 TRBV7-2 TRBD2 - TGTGCCAGCAGCTTAGGGGGGACTAGCGGCGGAGAGACCCAGTACTTC CASSLGGTSGGETQYF
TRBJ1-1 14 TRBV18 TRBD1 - TGTGCCAGCTCACCTTCACAGGGGGCAAAGGAAGCTTTCTTT CASSPSQGAKEAFF
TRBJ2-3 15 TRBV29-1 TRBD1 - TGCAGCGTTGAGGGGACAGTCGTCCGCACAGATACGCAGTATTTT CSVEGTVVRTDTQYF
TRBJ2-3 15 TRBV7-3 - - TGTGCCAGCAGCTTCGGACAGTCTAGCACAGATACGCAGTATTTT CASSFGQSSTDTQYF
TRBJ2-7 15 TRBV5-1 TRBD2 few TGCGCCAGCAGGAGCGGGGGCGTCAGCTCCTACGAGCAGTACTTC CASRSGGVSSYEQYF
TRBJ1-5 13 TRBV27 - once TGTGCCAGCAGTTGGGGAGGGGGTCAGCCCCAGCATTTT CASSWGGGQPQHF
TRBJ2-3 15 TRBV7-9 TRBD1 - TGTGCCAGCAGCCCACGACAGGGAAGAGTAGATACGCAGTATTTT CASSPRQGRVDTQYF
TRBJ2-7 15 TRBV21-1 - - TGTGCCAGCAGCACCTGCGACGGACAAACCTACGAGCAGTACTTC CASSTCDGQTYEQYF
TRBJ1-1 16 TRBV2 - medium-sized TGTGCCAGCAGTGCTCTGGACGGGACTACGAACGCTGAAGCTTTCTTT CASSALDGTTNAEAFF
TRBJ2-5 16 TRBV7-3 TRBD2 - TGTGCCAGCAGCCCCCGGGGAGCGGGGGGGAAAGAGACCCAGTACTTC CASSPRGAGGKETQYF